The 2 T cell receptor beta chains reported below all come from one sample, sequenced in a study of shared clonotypes between healthy human individuals. The repertoire was sequenced with immunoSEQ multiplex PCR; TCRdb's copy has only in-frame clones and lacks some. This table holds just over 2,000,000 clones, 90% to 95% found once. Material: naive CD4+ T cells sorted from blood. Subset given: CD45RA+ positively selected. The receptors come from a man aged 18 to 29 in good health.

V gene TRBV5-1 combines with J gene TRBJ2-1; the match to TRBD2 covers 7 bases. Germline V lookup: CDR1 SGHRS, CDR2 YFSETQ. J gave up 5 bases and V 4 bases, and 6 bases lay outside the gene matches. The CDR3 has 14 residues. The CDR3 nucleotides read TGCGCCAGCAGCACGGGACTACTCCACAATGAGCAGTTCTTC. It encodes CASSTGLLHNEQFF.

The rearrangement links TRBV30 to TRBJ2-7; 9 positions agree with TRBD1. The ends lost 1 base at V and 6 bases at J; junction bases unmatched: 4. There are 13 residues in the CDR3. Germline V gene lookup returns CDR1 GTSNPN and CDR2 SVGIG (reference sequence). The CDR3 region is CAWSGDRAGEQYF. As DNA, the CDR3 is TGTGCCTGGAGTGGGGACAGGGCCGGCGAGCAGTACTTC. The variable domain in full, completed from reference TRBV30 and TRBJ2-7, reads SQTIHQWPATLVQPVGSPLSLECTVEGTSNPNLYWYRQAAGRGLQLLFYSVGIGQISSEVPQNLSASRPQDRQFILSSKKLLLSDSGFYLCAWSGDRAGEQYFGPGTRLTVT.